The T cell receptor (beta chain) under discussion was sequenced for a study of OX40 agonist ivuxolimab in advanced cancers. Patients were ruled out by autoimmune disease history or systemic immunosuppression. The trim removed 5 bases at V and 5 bases at J, leaving 13 bases unmatched. The CDR3 extends over 16 amino acids. Looked up from germline, CDR1 is SGHVS and CDR2 is FQNEAQ. Overall study results and limits: With doses of 0.1 to 3.0 mg/kg, CD4+ and CD8+ blood T cells had undergone clonal expansion by week 6. The antigen specificity of the peripheral T cells (those that were expanded) was not determined. The mean number of expanded clones was higher in CD8+ T cells than in CD4+.

TCRdb's copy holds only in-frame clones and misses some; the assay was immunoSEQ multiplex PCR. The sample yields around 70,000 clones, roughly 82% seen once. A word on this clone: Its target is unknown.

Here the sequenced sample was CD4+ or CD8+ T cells sorted from blood, taken in a trial of the OX40 agonist ivuxolimab. The gene calls are TRBV7-8 and TRBJ1-1; 8 nucleotides match TRBD1. The source of this sequence is an adult with an advanced solid tumor such as melanoma, head and neck, liver or kidney cancer. The CDR3, as DNA: TGTGCCAGCAGCCCTCGGCAGGGGGCTGTTAGTACTGAAGCTTTCTTT. Residues: CASSPRQGAVSTEAFF.